A single sample is the source of the 20 T cell receptor beta chains below, sequenced in a study of shared clonotypes between healthy human individuals. Naive CD8 cells lacked CD45RO, underwent positive selection for CCR7 and left out terminally differentiated effector memory CD45RA+ cells. Repertoires were generated with immunoSEQ multiplex PCR, while TCRdb's copy carries only in-frame clones and drops some. The sample includes about 2 million clones, about 95% seen only once; the top ten take around 1%. Sequencing was performed on naive CD8+ T cells sorted from blood. The receptors here all came from a young man in good health.

V and J are TRBV6-5 and TRBJ2-3, with TRBD2 matching over 10 bases. CDR1 MNHEY and CDR2 SVGAGI come from the germline V gene. The length of the CDR3 is 15 residues. The trim removed 5 bases at V and 2 bases at J, leaving 4 bases unmatched. CDR3 amino acids: CASSPGTSDTDTQYF. As DNA, the CDR3 is TGTGCCAGCAGTCCCGGGACTAGCGACACAGATACGCAGTATTTT.

This clone was found once. The sample holds other DNA sequences that translate to the same CDR3. The chain carries TRBV19 and TRBJ2-7; weak D call: TRBD2 (6 bases). The CDR3 totals 13 residues. CDR1 is LNHDA and CDR2 is SQIVND in the germline V gene (reference sequence). Trimming stripped 5 bases from V and 0 bases from J, with 8 bases between. This chain's CDR3 is CASSAGSSYEQYF. The CDR3 bases are TGTGCCAGTAGTGCCGGGAGCTCCTACGAGCAGTACTTC.

This clone was observed a handful of times. Within the sample, other DNA sequences also encode this same CDR3. The chain combines TRBV7-9 with TRBJ2-7; D ambiguous. The germline V and J ends were trimmed by 1 base and 3 bases, with 7 bases remaining between them. The CDR3 is 13 residues long. The germline CDR1 and CDR2 sequences are SEHNR and FQNEAQ (reference sequence). The CDR3 sequence is CASSLGRVYEQYF. The CDR3 coding sequence is TGTGCCAGCAGCTTAGGGCGAGTCTACGAGCAGTACTTC. The full variable domain, with the rest looked up from reference TRBV7-9 and TRBJ2-7, is DTGVSQNPRHKITKRGQNVTFRCDPISEHNRLYWYRQTLGQGPEFLTYFQNEAQLEKSRLLSDRFSAERPKGSFSTLEIQRTEQGDSAMYLCASSLGRVYEQYFGPGTRLTVT.

The rearrangement uses TRBV7-6 and TRBJ2-1; D is perhaps TRBD2 (6 bases). CDR1 SGHVS and CDR2 FNYEAQ come from the germline V gene. This CDR3 region has 14 residues. Trimming took 0 bases from V and 7 from J, leaving 10 bases between them. The CDR3 sequence is CASSLADGGNEQFF. The DNA of the CDR3 is TGTGCCAGCAGCTTAGCAGACGGAGGGAATGAGCAGTTCTTC.

This clone was recorded only once. V usage is TRBV7-9 and J usage is TRBJ2-1, with 8 bases fitting TRBD1. CDR1 SEHNR and CDR2 FQNEAQ come from the germline V gene (reference sequence). The CDR3 sequence is 18 residues long. J gave up 4 bases and V 5 bases, and 16 bases lay outside the gene matches. The DNA for the CDR3 is TGTGCCAGCAGCCCTCTAGGGGCCCCCAGGGGGCCTTACAATGAGCAGTTCTTC. Translation gives CASSPLGAPRGPYNEQFF. Supplemented by reference TRBV7-9 and TRBJ2-1, the full variable domain reads DTGVSQNPRHKITKRGQNVTFRCDPISEHNRLYWYRQTLGQGPEFLTYFQNEAQLEKSRLLSDRFSAERPKGSFSTLEIQRTEQGDSAMYLCASSPLGAPRGPYNEQFFGPGTRLTVL.

The chain has TRBV6-5 and TRBJ1-5; tentatively, D is TRBD1 (6 bases). V dropped 2 bases and J dropped 5 bases, with 13 bases sitting between them. The CDR3 extends over 15 amino acids. Looked up from germline, CDR1 is MNHEY and CDR2 is SVGAGI. CDR3 bases: TGTGCCAGCAGTTACGCTGGGGGCGAGGATCAGCCCCAGCATTTT. Translation: CASSYAGGEDQPQHF.

The J gene is TRBJ2-2, the V gene TRBV10-3; TRBD2 matches 12 bases. CDR1 is ENHRY, CDR2 SYGVKD, per germline. The V segment lost 2 bases and the J segment 2 bases; nucleotides outside the gene matches: 12. This CDR3 region has 20 residues. CDR3 residues: CAISEARLAGDGINTGELFF. Here the CDR3 DNA reads TGTGCCATCAGTGAGGCTAGACTAGCGGGAGATGGTATAAACACCGGGGAGCTGTTTTTT.

The rearrangement links TRBV2 to TRBJ2-7, with 8 bases that match TRBD2. The CDR3 is made up of 16 amino acids. CDR1 and CDR2 from the germline V gene are SNHLY and FYNNEI. V shed 11 bases, J shed 1 base, and the junction held 16 bases outside the gene matches. This chain's CDR3 is CAGHPVGREGSYEQYF. CDR3 nucleotides: TGTGCCGGCCATCCCGTCGGACGGGAGGGGTCCTACGAGCAGTACTTC.

J is TRBJ2-1 and V is TRBV7-2, with 10 nucleotides matching TRBD2. Germline V gene sequence: CDR1 SGHTA, CDR2 FQGNSA. Germline trimming cut 1 base from V and 2 bases from J; bases unmatched to any gene: 2. The length of the CDR3 is 16 residues. Here the CDR3 DNA reads TGTGCCAGCAGCTTAGTACTAGCGGGGCCCTACAATGAGCAGTTCTTC. Its translation: CASSLVLAGPYNEQFF. The variable domain in full, with the rest retrieved from reference TRBV7-2 and TRBJ2-1, is GAGVSQSPSNKVTEKGKDVELRCDPISGHTALYWYRQSLGQGLEFLIYFQGNSAPDKSGLPSDRFSAERTGGSVSTLTIQRTQQEDSAVYLCASSLVLAGPYNEQFFGPGTRLTVL.

The chain combines TRBV6-6 with TRBJ1-6; D is unclear. The length of the CDR3 is 16 residues. The germline V gene has CDR1 MNHNY and CDR2 SVGAGI (reference sequence). With 5 bases removed from V and 7 bases from J, the gap between germline ends came to 18 bases. CDR3 coding DNA: TGTGCCAGCAGTCCCGACACCTACCCGGGGAATTCACCCCTCCACTTT. Translated, it gives CASSPDTYPGNSPLHF.

This clone was seen only once. The chain has TRBV7-9 and TRBJ2-2; D is uncertain. V was pared by 5 bases and J by 2 bases, with 12 bases between. CDR1 and CDR2 from the germline V gene are SEHNR and FQNEAQ (reference sequence). The CDR3 extends over 15 amino acids. Here the CDR3 DNA reads TGTGCCAGCAGCCCCTCGGCAGGCAACACCGGGGAGCTGTTTTTT. Translated, it gives CASSPSAGNTGELFF.

The chain is built from TRBV5-6 and TRBJ2-1; D assignment may be TRBD1 or TRBD2 (5 bases each). Germline V gene data show CDR1 as SGHDT and CDR2 as YYEEEE. Trimming pared 3 bases from V and 1 base from J, leaving 11 bases between. The CDR3 loop spans 15 amino acids. CDR3 DNA sequence: TGTGCCAGCAGCTCGAGGGGCGTTTCCTACAATGAGCAGTTCTTC. Translating it yields CASSSRGVSYNEQFF.

The chain joins TRBV4-3 to TRBJ1-2, with a weak D call TRBD1 (6 bases). The germline V gene has CDR1 LGHNA and CDR2 YSLEER. There are 20 residues in the CDR3. The V and J ends lost 1 base and 4 bases respectively, with 28 bases between them. This CDR3 reads CASSQGLSGQRPGRGYGYTF. CDR3 nucleotide sequence: TGCGCCAGCAGCCAAGGTCTCTCTGGACAGCGCCCGGGCCGGGGCTATGGCTACACCTTC.

As to this clone: The sample contains more than one DNA sequence encoding this CDR3. The chain recombines TRBV4-1 with TRBJ1-1; tentative D call: TRBD1 (5 bases). V lost 4 bases and J 4 bases, leaving 10 bases between the germline ends. Germline CDR1 is MGHRA and CDR2 is YSYEKL. This CDR3 spans 13 amino acids. The CDR3, as DNA: TGCGCCAGCAGCCCGACTGGGGGCACTGAAGCTTTCTTT. It is translated as CASSPTGGTEAFF.

The V and J genes are TRBV7-9 and TRBJ1-2; D remains ambiguous. The germline V gene has CDR1 SEHNR and CDR2 FQNEAQ (reference sequence). Trimming took 8 bases from V and 5 from J, leaving 15 bases between them. This CDR3 is 13 amino acids long. The CDR3 loop reads CASAGSADYGYTF. The CDR3 nucleotides read TGTGCCAGCGCAGGATCAGCAGATTATGGCTACACCTTC.

The V gene is TRBV7-2, the J gene TRBJ2-3; D is ambiguous. This CDR3 spans 13 amino acids. Germline V lookup: CDR1 SGHTA, CDR2 FQGNSA. V shed 4 bases and J shed 3 bases, with 8 bases lying between them. The CDR3 region is CASSSPPTDTQYF. The CDR3 nucleotides read TGTGCCAGCAGCTCCCCTCCGACAGATACGCAGTATTTT.

This chain links TRBV27 with TRBJ2-3; D remains ambiguous. This CDR3 is built from 15 residues. The germline CDR1 and CDR2 sequences are MNHEY and SMNVEV (reference sequence). V dropped 7 bases and J dropped 4 bases, with 18 bases sitting between them. Here the CDR3 DNA reads TGTGCCAGCAATGTCATCGGCCCGGTGGCAGATACGCAGTATTTT. This gives the protein CASNVIGPVADTQYF.

This chain links TRBV10-1 with TRBJ2-7; TRBD1 matches at 9 bases. The ends lost 4 bases at V and 6 bases at J; junction bases unmatched: 4. Germline values: CDR1 WNHNN, CDR2 SYGVQD (reference sequence). The CDR3 is made up of 13 amino acids. This CDR3 is CASSVGTGSEQYF. In DNA form, the CDR3 reads TGCGCCAGCAGTGTTGGGACAGGGAGCGAGCAGTACTTC.

V is TRBV5-4 and J is TRBJ2-5, with D possibly matching TRBD2 (7 bases). The CDR3 contains 14 residues. V was trimmed by 2 bases and J by 4 bases, leaving 12 bases between them. CDR1 is SGHNT, CDR2 YYREEE, per germline (reference sequence). This CDR3 reads CASSFVGGPETQYF. The CDR3 DNA follows: TGTGCCAGCAGCTTTGTGGGGGGGCCAGAGACCCAGTACTTC.

The chain carries TRBV4-3 and TRBJ2-7, with TRBD2 as a possible D gene (6 bases). Germline assignment: CDR1 LGHNA and CDR2 YSLEER. The V and J ends lost 0 bases and 1 base respectively, with 16 bases between them. The CDR3 is 17 amino acids. The CDR3 DNA reads as TGCGCCAGCAGCCAAGATCTTTCACTAGCTTTTTCCTACGAGCAGTACTTC. Encoded protein: CASSQDLSLAFSYEQYF.